These 18 T cell receptor beta chains share one sample of origin, sequenced in a study of cytomegalovirus exposure and HLA in healthy donors. Some clones are missing from TCRdb's copy, which holds only in-frame ones; the method was immunoSEQ multiplex PCR. The sample yields 50,000 to 70,000 clones, roughly 95% seen once. The sequenced sample consisted of PBMCs. These receptors were taken from a woman aged 18-35 years in good health and CMV-seropositive.

The chain links TRBV10-1 to TRBJ2-2; D possibly corresponds to TRBD2 (6 bases). Between the trimmed V and J ends, which lost 8 bases and 4 bases, there was a span of 20 bases. CDR1 is WNHNN and CDR2 is SYGVQD in the germline V gene (reference sequence). The CDR3 runs to 16 residues. DNA for the CDR3: TGCGCCAGCTGGGGAGGCGGGGCCCCGGCCACCGGGGAGCTGTTTTTT. This gives the protein CASWGGGAPATGELFF.

CDR3 DNA: TGTGCCAGCAGCATAAGCCCTAGCGGGACTAAAAACATTCAGTACTTC. Translation: CASSISPSGTKNIQYF. This chain links TRBV7-9 with TRBJ2-4, with 9 bases aligning to TRBD2. V dropped 5 bases and J dropped 4; count of bases not matched to a gene: 9. The CDR3 is 16 amino acids. CDR1 SEHNR and CDR2 FQNEAQ come from the germline V gene (reference sequence).

The V call is TRBV5-4, the J call TRBJ1-2; weak D call: TRBD1 (5 bases). Per the germline V gene, CDR1 is SGHNT and CDR2 is YYREEE (reference sequence). The CDR3 has 15 residues. Trimming shortened V by 4 bases and J by 6 bases, and 19 bases separated the two germline ends. The CDR3 loop reads CASSPARGSSDGYTF. In nucleotides, the CDR3 is TGTGCCAGCAGCCCCGCCCGGGGGTCGAGCGATGGCTACACCTTC. The full variable domain, rest sourced from reference TRBV5-4 and TRBJ1-2, is ETGVTQSPTHLIKTRGQQVTLRCSSQSGHNTVSWYQQALGQGPQFIFQYYREEENGRGNFPPRFSGLQFPNYSSELNVNALELDDSALYLCASSPARGSSDGYTFGSGTRLTVV.

The chain couples TRBV4-2 to TRBJ2-1; TRBD2 matches 8 bases. Germline V CDR1 and CDR2: LGHNA, YNFKEQ. With V trimmed by 4 bases and J by 8 bases, 10 bases remained unmatched. This CDR3 is built from 15 residues. CDR3 DNA: TGTGCCAGCAGCCCGAGCGGGGGCCCGCCCCATGAGCAGTTCTTC. It is translated as CASSPSGGPPHEQFF.

The chain couples TRBV2 to TRBJ1-2; 9 bases match TRBD1. The length of the CDR3 is 14 residues. Germline loops: CDR1 SNHLY, CDR2 FYNNEI. V was clipped by 8 bases and J by 4 bases; unmatched bases: 8. CDR3 DNA: TGTGCCAGCCTCGGACAGGGGTCGGCCTATGGCTACACCTTC. It encodes CASLGQGSAYGYTF.

The J gene is TRBJ2-5, the V gene TRBV7-3; 11 nucleotides agree with TRBD2. The CDR3 is 16 amino acids. After removal of 3 bases from V and 4 bases from J, the junction contained 7 bases not matched to a gene. Germline V CDR1 and CDR2: SGHTA, FQGTGA. The CDR3 protein is CASSFNLAGGLETQYF. The DNA for the CDR3 is TGTGCCAGCAGCTTTAATCTAGCGGGGGGCCTAGAGACCCAGTACTTC.

This chain uses TRBV7-9 with TRBJ2-7; unclear D gene. This CDR3 has 11 amino acids. The V gene lost 1 base and the J gene lost 7 bases, with 5 bases spanning the gap. Germline lookup yields CDR1 SEHNR and CDR2 FQNEAQ (reference sequence). Here the CDR3 reads CASSLGEEQYF. The CDR3 nucleotides are TGTGCCAGCAGCTTAGGAGAAGAGCAGTACTTC.

The V call is TRBV7-2, the J call TRBJ1-1, with D possibly being TRBD1 (5 bases). Trimming took off 5 bases at V and 7 bases at J, with 17 bases between the two ends. The CDR3 contains 14 residues. The V gene's germline CDR1 is SGHTA and CDR2 FQGNSA. In DNA, the CDR3 is TGTGCCAGCAGCCCCTCTTCAGGGCGCGATGAAGCTTTCTTT. Translating it yields CASSPSSGRDEAFF.

This rearrangement joins TRBV5-1 to TRBJ2-2; TRBD1 agrees at 7 bases. The germline CDR1 and CDR2 sequences are SGHRS and YFSETQ. V lost 4 bases to trimming and J lost 1 base; unmatched junction nucleotides: 7. This CDR3 has 16 amino acids. The CDR3 nucleotides read TGCGCCAGCAGCATCGCCGGGACAGTGAACACCGGGGAGCTGTTTTTT. This encodes CASSIAGTVNTGELFF.

The chain has TRBV6-1 and TRBJ2-7; possibly TRBD1 for D (5 bases). The V and J ends lost 7 bases and 3 bases respectively, with 7 bases between them. This CDR3 comprises 11 residues. The germline V gene has CDR1 MNHNS and CDR2 SASEGT. In DNA, the CDR3 is TGTGCCAGCAATCAGGGCTACGAGCAGTACTTC. It is translated as CASNQGYEQYF.

This chain links TRBV27 with TRBJ1-1; D is ambiguous. This CDR3 spans 12 amino acids. V lost 2 bases to trimming and J lost 8 bases, with 9 bases between them. In germline, CDR1 is MNHEY, CDR2 SMNVEV (reference sequence). CDR3 region: CASSLAGREAFF. DNA of the CDR3: TGTGCCAGCAGTTTAGCGGGCAGGGAAGCTTTCTTT.

The chain combines TRBV10-3 with TRBJ2-3; TRBD1 might be the D (6 bases). Deletions cut 4 bases from V and 0 bases from J, with 8 bases between. The CDR3 sequence is 14 residues long. CDR1 and CDR2 (germline): ENHRY, SYGVKD. The CDR3 loop reads CAISVGASTDTQYF. Written as DNA, the CDR3 is TGTGCCATCAGTGTGGGGGCCAGCACAGATACGCAGTATTTT.

This clone was counted once. The rearrangement links TRBV19 to TRBJ1-2; D ambiguous. With 3 bases removed from V and 4 bases from J, the gap between germline ends came to 9 bases. Germline V gives CDR1 LNHDA, CDR2 SQIVND (reference sequence). This CDR3 has 13 residues. CDR3 nucleotides: TGTGCCAGTAGTATTGGGGAGCTCTATGGCTACACCTTC. It specifies CASSIGELYGYTF.

The chain carries TRBV11-2 and TRBJ2-4, with D tentatively TRBD1 (6 bases). V dropped 1 base and J dropped 7 bases, with 14 bases sitting between them. This CDR3 region has 15 residues. Looked up from germline, CDR1 is SGHAT and CDR2 is FQNNGV. The CDR3 is CASSLASRGWNIQYF. The CDR3 DNA is TGTGCCAGCAGCTTAGCCAGCAGGGGATGGAACATTCAGTACTTC.

This rearrangement joins TRBV11-2 to TRBJ2-7; 7 bases are shared with TRBD2. The CDR3 covers 15 residues. Germline loops: CDR1 SGHAT, CDR2 FQNNGV. J lost 3 bases, V lost 5 bases, and 10 bases had no gene match. DNA for the CDR3: TGTGCCAGCAGCCCCTCGCAGCGGGGAAACTACGAGCAGTACTTC. Its translation is CASSPSQRGNYEQYF.

V is TRBV28 and J is TRBJ1-4, with D hard to call. Between the trimmed V and J ends, which lost 1 base and 14 bases, there was a span of 17 bases. The germline V gene has CDR1 MDHEN and CDR2 SYDVKM. The CDR3 runs to 14 residues. CDR3 amino acids: CASSLYLSDMFLFF. The CDR3 region has the DNA TGTGCCAGCAGTTTATACCTCTCTGACATGTTTCTGTTTTTT.

V gene TRBV6-5 combines with J gene TRBJ1-1; D is uncertain. The CDR3 is 12 residues long. Germline CDR1 reads MNHEY; CDR2 reads SVGAGI. V was trimmed by 8 bases and J by 8 bases, leaving 15 bases between them. The CDR3 is CASGNNGREAFF. The CDR3 nucleotides read TGTGCCAGCGGAAATAACGGGAGAGAAGCTTTCTTT.

As concerns this clone: Its ends do not fully match the called genes, so a read error is possible. V and J are TRBV6-5 and TRBJ2-5, with TRBD1 as a possible D gene (5 bases). The CDR3 length is 14 residues. Germline CDR1 is MNHEY and CDR2 is SVGAGI. The CDR3 DNA follows: TGTGCCAGCAGTAACTCCAGGGATCAAGAGACCCAGTACTTC. Translated: CASSNSRDQETQYF.